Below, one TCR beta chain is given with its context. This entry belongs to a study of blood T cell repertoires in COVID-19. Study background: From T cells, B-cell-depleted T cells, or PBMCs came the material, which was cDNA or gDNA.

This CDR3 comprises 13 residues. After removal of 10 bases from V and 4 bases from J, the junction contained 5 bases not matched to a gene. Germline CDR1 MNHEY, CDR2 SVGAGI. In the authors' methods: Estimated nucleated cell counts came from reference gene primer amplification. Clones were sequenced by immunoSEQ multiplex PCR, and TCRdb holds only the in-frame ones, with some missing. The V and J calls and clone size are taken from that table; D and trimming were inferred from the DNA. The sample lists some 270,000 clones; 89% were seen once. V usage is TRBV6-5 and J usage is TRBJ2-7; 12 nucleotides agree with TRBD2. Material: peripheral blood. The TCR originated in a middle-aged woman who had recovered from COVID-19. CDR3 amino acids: CATSGLAGYEQYV. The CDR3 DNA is TGTGCCACCTCGGGACTAGCGGGTTACGAGCAGTACGTC.